The rows below give T cell receptor beta chains drawn from one sample of a study of identical twins. MiXCR, run by TCRdb on the 5' RACE reads, gives a single entry per CDR3 protein. This table holds around 690,000 distinct CDR3 sequences, around 20% found once. Another study also made use of these data, one on T cells expressing NK-cell markers.

Sequencing input: PBMCs. The receptors here all came from a woman in her late teens or twenties in good health. Each CDR3 is given with its conserved first and last residue. Each record gives: J gene, D gene, V gene, clone size, CDR3 DNA, CDR3 protein. A D gene is named only where the DNA matches it firmly. Size is omitted from some rows. Given values are once, few, many or a class for expanded clones.

TRBJ2-1 TRBD1 TRBV27 - TGTGCCAGCAGACGACAGGGAACCTACAATGAGCAGTTCTTC CASRRQGTYNEQFF
TRBJ2-3 TRBD1 TRBV7-2 - TGTGCCAGCAGCCAACTGGACAGGGAGGCAGATACGCAGTATTTT CASSQLDREADTQYF
TRBJ2-3 - TRBV10-3 few TGTGCCATCAGTGAAGGATGGGATACGCAGTATTTT CAISEGWDTQYF
TRBJ1-1 - TRBV11-3 - TGTGCCAGCAGCTTAGCCGCAGGGGCTGAAGCTTTCTTT CASSLAAGAEAFF
TRBJ2-1 TRBD2 TRBV12-3/TRBV12-4 many TGTGCCAGCAGGGGACTAGCGGGGTACAATGAGCAGTTCTTC CASRGLAGYNEQFF
TRBJ2-5 TRBD2 TRBV25-1 - TGTGCCAGCAGTGACAGGCTAGCGGGTGAAGAGACCCAGTACTTC CASSDRLAGEETQYF
TRBJ2-7 - TRBV6-1 - TGTGCCAGCAGGACTAGACACTTACCACCCTTAGGGGTCTACGAGCAGTACTTC CASRTRHLPPLGVYEQYF
TRBJ2-3 - TRBV12-3/TRBV12-4 many TGTGCCAGCAGTTGGGGGGATACGCAGTATTTT CASSWGDTQYF
TRBJ2-7 - TRBV12-3/TRBV12-4 many TGTGCCAGCAGTAGGGGGGAGCGAGATTACGAGCAGTACTTC CASSRGERDYEQYF
TRBJ2-5 - TRBV9 few TGTGCCAGCAGGAGGGGGGAAGCGGAAGAAGAGACCCAGTACTTC CASRRGEAEEETQYF
TRBJ2-2 - TRBV12-3/TRBV12-4 many TGTGCCAGCACTCTGCGTAGCGGGGAGCTGTTTTTT CASTLRSGELFF
TRBJ2-5 - TRBV9 few TGTGCCAGCAGCGTCCCGCGAGAGACCCAGTACTTC CASSVPRETQYF
TRBJ1-5 - TRBV2 few TGTGCCAGCAGAAAAGGGGATTATAGCAATCAGCCCCAGCATTTT CASRKGDYSNQPQHF
TRBJ2-3 TRBD2 TRBV29-1 many TGCAGCGTTCTGGAGGGAGGGAGCACAGATACGCAGTATTTT CSVLEGGSTDTQYF
TRBJ1-1 - TRBV20-1 many TGCAGTGCTAGACGCACTGAAGCTTTCTTT CSARRTEAFF
TRBJ1-1 - TRBV3-1 - TGTGCCAGCAGCCAAGAAGGCGAGGGGACTGAAGCTTTCTTT CASSQEGEGTEAFF
TRBJ2-7 - TRBV9 once TGTGCCAGCAGCGTAGCTATCGGGACCTACGAGCAGTACTTC CASSVAIGTYEQYF
TRBJ1-2 TRBD1 TRBV6-5 - TGTGCCAGCGGTTACCGGTCACAGGGGAGCGGCTACACCTTC CASGYRSQGSGYTF
TRBJ1-2 - TRBV7-2 many TGTGCCAGCAGCCAGACAGTCACCCACTATGGCTACACCTTC CASSQTVTHYGYTF
TRBJ2-7 - TRBV7-2 few TGTGCCAGCAGCTTAAGAGGGATCGTCGAGCAGTACTTC CASSLRGIVEQYF
TRBJ2-1 - TRBV29-1 few TGCAGCGTTGCGGGGAGTCATGAGCAGTTCTTC CSVAGSHEQFF
TRBJ2-3 - TRBV12-3/TRBV12-4 many TGTGCCAGCAGTCCCCTCGTGTCAGATACGCAGTATTTT CASSPLVSDTQYF
TRBJ2-6 - TRBV5-1 - TGCGCCAGCAGCTTAGTACCGGTTGGCTCTGGGGCCAACGTCCTGACTTTC CASSLVPVGSGANVLTF
TRBJ2-6 - TRBV9 many TGTGCCAGCAGCGTAGGGACTCACTATGATATGTCTGGGGCCAACGTCCTGACTTTC CASSVGTHYDMSGANVLTF
TRBJ2-3 TRBD2 TRBV13 few TGTGCCAGCAGCGTGGGACTAGCGGAGCACGGAACAGATACGCAGTATTTT CASSVGLAEHGTDTQYF
TRBJ2-2 TRBD1 TRBV5-1 - TGCGCCAGCGTTTTCGACAGGGTGAACGGGGAGCTGTTTTTT CASVFDRVNGELFF
TRBJ2-3 TRBD2 TRBV27 once TGTGCCAGCAGTTTAAGCGGGGCTCGGAATACGCAGTATTTT CASSLSGARNTQYF
TRBJ2-1 - TRBV20-1 few TGCAGTGCTTCCCGGAGCAGTGAGCAGTTCTTC CSASRSSEQFF
TRBJ1-1 TRBD1 TRBV7-2 few TGTGCCAGCAGCTTAGTTGGGGCAGGGGGGGAAGCTTTCTTT CASSLVGAGGEAFF
TRBJ2-1 - TRBV12-3/TRBV12-4 few TGTGCCAGCAGTTTAGTAGGGGAGCTCATCTATGAGCAGTTCTTC CASSLVGELIYEQFF
TRBJ2-1 - TRBV12-3/TRBV12-4 few TGTGCCAGCAGCACACTCGCGGAGGGGGAGCAGTTCTTC CASSTLAEGEQFF
TRBJ2-7 - TRBV24-1 few TGTGCCACCAGTGGCTCCCATGGTGGCGAGCAGTACTTC CATSGSHGGEQYF
TRBJ2-3 TRBD1 TRBV23-1 - TGCGCCAGCAGTCAATCCCCCTTCACAGGGGTCCTAGGGGATACGCAGTATTTT CASSQSPFTGVLGDTQYF
TRBJ1-2 - TRBV29-1 many TGCAGCGTTGAGGAGGGGATCTTC CSVEEGIF
TRBJ2-2 - TRBV7-9 - TGTGCCGGCAGCTTGGAGGCCGGGGAGCTGTTTTTT CAGSLEAGELFF
TRBJ2-4 TRBD2 TRBV4-1 - TGCGCCAGCAGCCTCGCGGGCGGGGGGGAAGCCAAAAACATTCAGTACTTC CASSLAGGGEAKNIQYF
TRBJ2-5 - TRBV4-1 - TGCGCCAGCAGCCAAGAGAACCAGGGGACCCAGTACTTC CASSQENQGTQYF
TRBJ2-5 TRBD1 TRBV7-9 - TGTGCCAGCAGCTTAGCGCTCGACAGGGAGGAGACCCAGTACTTC CASSLALDREETQYF
TRBJ2-3 - TRBV11-2 - TGTGCCAGCAGCTTAGTATCATCGGCAGGGAGGCCCACAGATACGCAGTATTTT CASSLVSSAGRPTDTQYF
TRBJ2-4 TRBD2 TRBV10-3 few TGTGCCATCAGCGGGACTACGAAAAACATTCAGTACTTC CAISGTTKNIQYF
TRBJ1-5 - TRBV7-8 - TGTGCCAGCAGCTTAACCCCCGATCAGCCCCAGCATTTT CASSLTPDQPQHF
TRBJ2-7 TRBD1 TRBV20-1 few TGCAGTGCTAGAGATATTGCAGGGGGCACGTACGAGCAGTACTTC CSARDIAGGTYEQYF
TRBJ1-1 - TRBV29-1 few TGCAGCGTGGCCGGGACCGCTGAAGCTTTCTTT CSVAGTAEAFF
TRBJ1-5 - TRBV7-9 - TGTGCCAGCAGCCGCGACAGTCTTCATCAGCCCCAGCATTTT CASSRDSLHQPQHF
TRBJ1-1 - TRBV12-3/TRBV12-4 few TGTGCCAGCAGTTTAAGAATAGTGAACACTGAAGCTTTCTTT CASSLRIVNTEAFF
TRBJ2-7 - TRBV9 - TGTGCCAGCAGCCGGGTAGCCTCCGAGCAGTACTTC CASSRVASEQYF
TRBJ2-5 - TRBV5-1 - TGCGCCAGCAGCTTTTCTTTATCGGAGACCCAGTACTTC CASSFSLSETQYF
TRBJ1-2 - TRBV12-3/TRBV12-4 few TGTGCCAGCAGTTCAAGAGACTTTCTTCGGGGCTACACCTTC CASSSRDFLRGYTF
TRBJ2-3 TRBD2 TRBV6-5 few TGTGCCAGCAGTTATAGGTCTAGCGGGCTTACTAGGAGAGAGACAGATACGCAGTATTTT CASSYRSSGLTRRETDTQYF
TRBJ2-3 TRBD2 TRBV7-9 - TGTGCCAGCAGCTTACGGGGAAGCGGGGGAAGCACAGATACGCAGTATTTT CASSLRGSGGSTDTQYF
TRBJ2-1 - TRBV20-1 - TGCAGTGCTAGAGATTTTGGCAGACCCAACAATGAGCAGTTCTTC CSARDFGRPNNEQFF